These 3 T cell receptor beta chains originate from one sample sequenced in a study of cytotoxic CD8 clonotypes in ibrutinib-treated CLL. Sequenced by immunoSEQ multiplex PCR; TCRdb stores in-frame clones only, minus some. In the table there are around 42,000 clones, over 60% of which are singletons. Here the sequenced sample was PBMCs, taken after 24 months of ibrutinib treatment. Source of these receptors: a human donor with chronic lymphocytic leukemia.

This clone was observed at least ten times. The chain links TRBV6-1 to TRBJ2-7, with a possible D match to TRBD1 (6 bases). Per the germline V gene, CDR1 is MNHNS and CDR2 is SASEGT. The CDR3 sequence is 15 residues long. The V and J ends lost 4 bases and 2 bases respectively, with 15 bases between them. DNA for the CDR3: TGTGCCAGCAGTGTTCTCGGGACACCGGCCTACGAGCAGTACTTC. Encoded protein: CASSVLGTPAYEQYF.

V usage is TRBV4-2 and J usage is TRBJ2-6, with 7 bases identical to TRBD1. The CDR3 runs to 19 residues. The V and J ends lost 4 bases and 0 bases, in that order; junction bases with no gene match: 12. From germline, CDR1 is LGHNA and CDR2 YNFKEQ. For the CDR3, the DNA is TGTGCCAGCAGCCTCCAGGGGGACAGCTCTTTCTCTGGGGCCAACGTCCTGACTTTC. Translation: CASSLQGDSSFSGANVLTF.

The genes are TRBV19 and TRBJ1-1, with 9 bases matching TRBD1. The CDR3 sequence is 14 residues long. V lost 5 bases, J lost 4 bases, and 5 bases stayed unmatched. Germline-derived CDR1 and CDR2 are LNHDA and SQIVND (reference sequence). CDR3 in DNA: TGTGCCAGTAGTCCCGGACAGGGGATCACTGAAGCTTTCTTT. Protein sequence: CASSPGQGITEAFF. Full variable domain (missing parts from reference TRBV19 and TRBJ1-1): DGGITQSPKYLFRKEGQNVTLSCEQNLNHDAMYWYRQDPGQGLRLIYYSQIVNDFQKGDIAEGYSVSREKKESFPLTVTSAQKNPTAFYLCASSPGQGITEAFFGQGTRLTVV.